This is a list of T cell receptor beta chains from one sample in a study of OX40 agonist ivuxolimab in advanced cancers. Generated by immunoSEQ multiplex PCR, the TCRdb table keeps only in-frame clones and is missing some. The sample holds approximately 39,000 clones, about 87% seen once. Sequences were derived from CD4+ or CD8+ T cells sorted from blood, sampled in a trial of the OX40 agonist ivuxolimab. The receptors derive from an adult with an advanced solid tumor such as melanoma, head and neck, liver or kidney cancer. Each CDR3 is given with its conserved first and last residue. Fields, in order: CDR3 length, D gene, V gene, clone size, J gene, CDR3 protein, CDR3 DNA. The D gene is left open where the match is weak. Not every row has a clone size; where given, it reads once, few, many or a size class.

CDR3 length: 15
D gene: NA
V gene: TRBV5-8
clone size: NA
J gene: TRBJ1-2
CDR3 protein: CASSLEGHGNYGYTF
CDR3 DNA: TGTGCCAGCAGCTTGGAGGGACACGGAAACTATGGCTACACCTTC

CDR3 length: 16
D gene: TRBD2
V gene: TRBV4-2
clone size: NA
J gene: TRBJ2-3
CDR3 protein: CASSQIAGGGTDTQYF
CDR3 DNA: TGTGCCAGCAGCCAGATAGCGGGAGGCGGCACAGATACGCAGTATTTT

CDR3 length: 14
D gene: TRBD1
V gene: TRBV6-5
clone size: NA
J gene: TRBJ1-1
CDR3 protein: CASKPRDRSGEAFF
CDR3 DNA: TGTGCCAGCAAACCTCGGGACAGGTCGGGAGAAGCTTTCTTT

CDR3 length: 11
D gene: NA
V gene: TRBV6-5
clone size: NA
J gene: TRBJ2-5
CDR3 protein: CASKRRETQYF
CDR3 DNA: TGTGCCAGCAAGCGCCGAGAGACCCAGTACTTC

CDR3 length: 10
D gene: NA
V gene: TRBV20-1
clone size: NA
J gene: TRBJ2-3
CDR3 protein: CSPGGDTQYF
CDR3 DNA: TGCAGTCCAGGAGGGGATACGCAGTATTTT

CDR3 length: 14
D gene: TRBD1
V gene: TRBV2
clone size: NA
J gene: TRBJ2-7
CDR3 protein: CASSSGTGGREQYF
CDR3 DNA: TGTGCCAGCAGCTCCGGGACAGGGGGCCGGGAGCAGTACTTC

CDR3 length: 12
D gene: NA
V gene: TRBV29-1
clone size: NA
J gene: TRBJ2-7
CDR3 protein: CSARDTSYEQYF
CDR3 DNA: TGCAGCGCCCGGGACACCTCCTACGAGCAGTACTTC

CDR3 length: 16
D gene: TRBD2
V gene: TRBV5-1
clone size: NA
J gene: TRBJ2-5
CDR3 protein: CASSLDRTSSLEAQYF
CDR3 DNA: TGCGCCAGCAGCTTGGACCGGACTAGCTCGTTGGAGGCCCAGTACTTC

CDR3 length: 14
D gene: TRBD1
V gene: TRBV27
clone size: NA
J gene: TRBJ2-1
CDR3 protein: CASSPTGLPNEQFF
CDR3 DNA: TGTGCCAGCAGTCCGACAGGGTTGCCAAATGAGCAGTTCTTC

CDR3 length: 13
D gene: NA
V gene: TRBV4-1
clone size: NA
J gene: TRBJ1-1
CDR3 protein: CASSQVMNTEAFF
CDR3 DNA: TGCGCCAGCAGCCAAGTAATGAACACTGAAGCTTTCTTT

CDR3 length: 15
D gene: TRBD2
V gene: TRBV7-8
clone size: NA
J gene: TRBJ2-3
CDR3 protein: CASSVSGTSGGLQYF
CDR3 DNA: TGTGCCAGCAGCGTTTCCGGGACTAGCGGGGGCTTACAGTATTTT

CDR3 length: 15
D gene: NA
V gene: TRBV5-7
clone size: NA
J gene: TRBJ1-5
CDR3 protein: CASSLFGTTNQPQHF
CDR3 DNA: TGTGCCAGCAGCTTGTTCGGGACAACTAATCAGCCCCAGCATTTT

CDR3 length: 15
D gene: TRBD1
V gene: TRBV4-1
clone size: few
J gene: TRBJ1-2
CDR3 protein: CASSHRAGTDYGYTF
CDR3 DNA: TGCGCCAGCAGCCATCGTGCCGGGACAGACTATGGCTACACCTTC

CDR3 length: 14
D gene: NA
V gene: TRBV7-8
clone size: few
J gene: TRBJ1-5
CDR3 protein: CASSLERSNQPQHF
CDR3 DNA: TGTGCCAGCAGCTTAGAGAGGAGCAATCAGCCCCAGCATTTT

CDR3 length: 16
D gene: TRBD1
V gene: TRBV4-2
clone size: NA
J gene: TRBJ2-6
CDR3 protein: CASSQTTGVGANVLTF
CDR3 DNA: TGTGCCAGCAGCCAAACGACAGGGGTTGGGGCCAACGTCCTGACTTTC

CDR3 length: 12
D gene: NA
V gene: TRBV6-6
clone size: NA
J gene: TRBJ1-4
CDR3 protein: CASSGISEKLFF
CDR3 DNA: TGTGCCAGCAGCGGAATCAGTGAAAAACTGTTTTTT

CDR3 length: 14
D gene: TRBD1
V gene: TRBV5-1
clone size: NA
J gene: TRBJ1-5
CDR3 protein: CASSRTTGDQPQHF
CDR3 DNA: TGCGCCAGCAGCAGAACGACAGGGGATCAGCCCCAGCATTTT

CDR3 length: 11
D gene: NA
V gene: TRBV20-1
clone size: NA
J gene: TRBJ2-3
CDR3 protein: CSARSGGTQYF
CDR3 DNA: TGCAGTGCTAGATCAGGGGGGACGCAGTATTTT

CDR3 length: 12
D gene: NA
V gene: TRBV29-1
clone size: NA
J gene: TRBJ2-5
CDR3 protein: CSVGTGRETQYF
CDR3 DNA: TGCAGCGTGGGCACAGGGCGAGAGACCCAGTACTTC

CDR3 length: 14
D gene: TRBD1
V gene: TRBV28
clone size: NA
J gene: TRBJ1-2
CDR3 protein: CASSFPNRGDGYTF
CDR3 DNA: TGTGCCAGCAGTTTCCCCAACAGGGGCGATGGCTACACCTTC

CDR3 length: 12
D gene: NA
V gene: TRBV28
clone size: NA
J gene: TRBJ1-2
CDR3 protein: CASSSQVSGYTF
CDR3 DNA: TGTGCCAGCAGTTCACAGGTTTCGGGCTACACCTTC

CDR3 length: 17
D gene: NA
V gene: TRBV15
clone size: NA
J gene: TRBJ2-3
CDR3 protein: CATSSHRLATSTDTQYF
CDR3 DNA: TGTGCCACCAGCAGCCACCGTCTAGCGACTAGCACAGATACGCAGTATTTT

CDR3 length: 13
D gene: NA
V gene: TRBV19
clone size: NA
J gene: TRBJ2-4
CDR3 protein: CASSMRREDIQYF
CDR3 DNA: TGTGCCAGTAGTATGCGGAGGGAGGACATTCAGTACTTC

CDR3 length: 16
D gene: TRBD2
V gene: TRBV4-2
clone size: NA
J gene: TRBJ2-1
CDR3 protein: CASSPRSAGEENEQFF
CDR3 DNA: TGTGCCAGCAGCCCCCGGTCAGCGGGAGAGGAAAATGAGCAGTTCTTC

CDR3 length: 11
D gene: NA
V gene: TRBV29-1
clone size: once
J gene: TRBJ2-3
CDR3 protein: CSVDNQYAVDF
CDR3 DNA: TGCAGCGTTGATAACCAGTACGCAGTGGATTTT

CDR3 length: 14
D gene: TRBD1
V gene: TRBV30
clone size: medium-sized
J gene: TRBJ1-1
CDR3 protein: CAWRGQGAGTEAFF
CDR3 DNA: TGTGCCTGGAGAGGACAGGGGGCAGGCACTGAAGCTTTCTTT

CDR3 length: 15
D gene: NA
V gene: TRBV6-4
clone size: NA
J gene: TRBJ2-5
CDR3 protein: CATSRSGLPGETQYF
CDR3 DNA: TGTGCCACCAGCCGGTCGGGACTCCCCGGGGAGACCCAGTACTTC

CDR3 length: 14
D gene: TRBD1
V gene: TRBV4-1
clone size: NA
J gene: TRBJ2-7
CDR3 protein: CASSQGDRGYEQYF
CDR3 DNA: TGCGCCAGCAGCCAAGGGGACAGGGGTTACGAGCAGTACTTC

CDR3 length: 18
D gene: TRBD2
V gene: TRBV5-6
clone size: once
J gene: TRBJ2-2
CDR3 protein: CASSLRLTSGGAGGELFF
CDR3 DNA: TGTGCCAGCAGCTTACGACTGACTAGCGGGGGGGCTGGCGGGGAGCTGTTTTTT

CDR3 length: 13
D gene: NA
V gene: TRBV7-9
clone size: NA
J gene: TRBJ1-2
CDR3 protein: CASSLEADYGYTF
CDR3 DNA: TGTGCCAGCAGCTTAGAGGCAGACTATGGCTACACCTTC

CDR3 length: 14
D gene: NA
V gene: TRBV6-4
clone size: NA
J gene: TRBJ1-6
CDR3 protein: CASSVGTHNSPLHF
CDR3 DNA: TGTGCCAGCAGTGTAGGGACCCATAATTCACCCCTCCACTTT

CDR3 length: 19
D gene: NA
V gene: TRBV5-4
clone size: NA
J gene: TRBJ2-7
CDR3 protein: CASSLAGAGASKTTYEQYF
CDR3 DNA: TGTGCCAGCAGCTTGGCCGGAGCAGGGGCCTCGAAAACGACCTACGAGCAGTACTTC

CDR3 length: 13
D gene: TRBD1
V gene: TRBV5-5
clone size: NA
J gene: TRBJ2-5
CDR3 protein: CASSYRGQETQYF
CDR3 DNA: TGTGCCAGCAGCTACAGGGGCCAAGAGACCCAGTACTTC

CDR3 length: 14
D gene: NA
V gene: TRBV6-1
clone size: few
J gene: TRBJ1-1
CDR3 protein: CASRRRGTDTEAFF
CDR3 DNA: TGTGCCAGCAGGAGGAGGGGTACAGACACTGAAGCTTTCTTT

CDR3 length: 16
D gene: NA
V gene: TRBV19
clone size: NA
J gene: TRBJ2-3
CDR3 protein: CASSIGGLSGTDTQYF
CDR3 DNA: TGTGCCAGTAGTATTGGCGGACTAAGCGGGACAGATACGCAGTATTTT

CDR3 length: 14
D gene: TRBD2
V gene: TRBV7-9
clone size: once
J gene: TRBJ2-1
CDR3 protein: CASSLAGGRWEQFF
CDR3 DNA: TGTGCCAGCAGCTTGGCGGGAGGGAGATGGGAGCAGTTCTTC

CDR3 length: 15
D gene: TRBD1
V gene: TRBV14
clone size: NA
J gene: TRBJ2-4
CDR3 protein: CASSHTGVAKNIQYF
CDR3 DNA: TGTGCCAGCAGCCATACAGGGGTAGCCAAAAACATTCAGTACTTC

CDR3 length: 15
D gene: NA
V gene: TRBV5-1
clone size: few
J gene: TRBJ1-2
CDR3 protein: CASSLGWGNSYGYTF
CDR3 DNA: TGCGCCAGCAGCTTGGGTTGGGGGAATAGCTATGGCTACACCTTC

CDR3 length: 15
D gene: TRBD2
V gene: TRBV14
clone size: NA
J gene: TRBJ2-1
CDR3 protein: CASSLGLARYNEQFF
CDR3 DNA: TGTGCCAGCAGCCTTGGACTAGCGCGATACAATGAGCAGTTCTTC

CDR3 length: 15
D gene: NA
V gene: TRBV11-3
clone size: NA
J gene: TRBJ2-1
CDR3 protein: CASSPKALGAGEQFF
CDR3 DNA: TGTGCCAGCAGCCCTAAGGCCCTGGGGGCCGGGGAGCAGTTCTTC

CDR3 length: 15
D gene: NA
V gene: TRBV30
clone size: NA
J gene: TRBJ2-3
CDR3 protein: CAWNPTGLPSDTQYF
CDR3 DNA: TGTGCCTGGAATCCCACAGGGCTCCCTTCAGATACGCAGTATTTT

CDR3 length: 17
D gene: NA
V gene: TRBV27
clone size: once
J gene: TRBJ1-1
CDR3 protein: CASSLSLAALRGTEAFF
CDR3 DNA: TGTGCCAGCAGTTTATCTTTGGCAGCTTTAAGAGGTACTGAAGCTTTCTTT

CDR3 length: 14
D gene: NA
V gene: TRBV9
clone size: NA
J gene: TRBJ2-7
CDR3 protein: CASSPGDGIGEQYF
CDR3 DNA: TGTGCCAGCAGCCCCGGGGATGGGATCGGCGAGCAGTACTTC

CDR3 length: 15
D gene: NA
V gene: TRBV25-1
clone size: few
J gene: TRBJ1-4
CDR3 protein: CASSVNRERGEKLFF
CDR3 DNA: TGTGCCAGCAGTGTTAACAGGGAAAGAGGAGAAAAACTGTTTTTT

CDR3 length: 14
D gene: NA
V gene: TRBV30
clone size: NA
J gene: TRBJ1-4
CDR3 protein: CAWSSRRGREKLFF
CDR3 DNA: TGTGCCTGGAGTAGTCGACGGGGCAGGGAAAAACTGTTTTTT

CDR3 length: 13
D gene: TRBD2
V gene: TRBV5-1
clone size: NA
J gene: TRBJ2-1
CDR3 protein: CASSSGTNQMQFF
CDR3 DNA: TGCGCCAGCAGCTCCGGGACTAACCAGATGCAGTTCTTC

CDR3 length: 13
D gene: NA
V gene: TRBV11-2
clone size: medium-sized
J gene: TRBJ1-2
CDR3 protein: CASSLVYSYGYTF
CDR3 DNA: TGTGCCAGCAGCTTAGTCTACAGCTATGGCTACACCTTC

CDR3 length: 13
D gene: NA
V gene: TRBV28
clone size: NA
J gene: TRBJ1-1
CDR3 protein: CASYAGAWTEAFF
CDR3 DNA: TGTGCCAGCTATGCAGGGGCTTGGACTGAAGCTTTCTTT

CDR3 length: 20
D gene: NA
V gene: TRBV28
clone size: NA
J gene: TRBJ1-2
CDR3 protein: CASSLSPGQRKKGSHYGYTF
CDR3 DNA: TGTGCCAGCAGTCTCTCCCCAGGCCAGCGAAAAAAGGGCTCCCACTATGGCTACACCTTC

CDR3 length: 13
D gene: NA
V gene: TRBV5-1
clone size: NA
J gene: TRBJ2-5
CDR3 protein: CASSLGDRETQYF
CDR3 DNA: TGCGCCAGCAGCTTGGGGGATAGAGAGACCCAGTACTTC

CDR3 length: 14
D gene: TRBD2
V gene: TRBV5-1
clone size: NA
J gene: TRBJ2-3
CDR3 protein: CASKLTSGTDTQYF
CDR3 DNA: TGCGCCAGCAAGTTGACTAGCGGAACAGATACGCAGTATTTT

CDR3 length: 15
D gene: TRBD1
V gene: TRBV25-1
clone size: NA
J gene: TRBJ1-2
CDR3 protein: CASSEGTGKDYGYTF
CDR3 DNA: TGTGCCAGCAGTGAGGGGACAGGGAAGGACTATGGCTACACCTTC

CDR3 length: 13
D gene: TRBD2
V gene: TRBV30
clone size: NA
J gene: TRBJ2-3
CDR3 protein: CALRRGGTDTQYF
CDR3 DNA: TGTGCCCTCCGGCGGGGGGGGACAGATACGCAGTATTTT

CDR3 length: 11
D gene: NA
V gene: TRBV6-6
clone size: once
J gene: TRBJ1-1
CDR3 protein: CASSYSGRAFF
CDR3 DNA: TGTGCCAGCAGTTACTCCGGCCGAGCTTTCTTT

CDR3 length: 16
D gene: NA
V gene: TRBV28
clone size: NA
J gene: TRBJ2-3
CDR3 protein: CASTKLVQRGTDTQYF
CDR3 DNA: TGTGCCAGTACTAAACTAGTCCAGCGAGGCACAGATACGCAGTATTTT

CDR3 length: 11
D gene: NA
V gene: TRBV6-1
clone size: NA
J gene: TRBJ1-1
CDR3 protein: CASSYRTEAFF
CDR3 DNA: TGTGCCAGCAGTTACCGCACTGAAGCTTTCTTT

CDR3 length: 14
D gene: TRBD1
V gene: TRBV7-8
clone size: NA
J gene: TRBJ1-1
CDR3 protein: CASRLQGADTEAFF
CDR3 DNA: TGTGCCAGCAGATTACAGGGGGCAGACACTGAAGCTTTCTTT

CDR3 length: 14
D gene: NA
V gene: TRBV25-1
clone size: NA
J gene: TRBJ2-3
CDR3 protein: CASSDPGGADTQYF
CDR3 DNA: TGTGCCAGCAGTGACCCCGGGGGTGCAGATACGCAGTATTTT

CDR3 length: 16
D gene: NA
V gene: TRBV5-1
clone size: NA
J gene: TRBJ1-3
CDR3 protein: CASSLAGGRLGNTIYF
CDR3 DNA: TGCGCCAGCAGCTTGGCCGGGGGAAGGCTCGGAAACACCATATATTTT